Presented here are 16 T cell receptor beta chains from one specimen sequenced in a study of blood T cell repertoires in COVID-19. The assay was immunoSEQ multiplex PCR, and TCRdb's table has in-frame clones only and misses some. The data show approximately 240,000 clones, approximately 83% seen once. Sample: peripheral blood. The receptors were gathered from a woman in her thirties who had recovered from COVID-19.

The rearrangement uses TRBV6-5 and TRBJ2-1; 9 bases line up with TRBD2. The V gene's germline CDR1 is MNHEY and CDR2 SVGAGI. The CDR3 sequence is 16 residues long. V shed 4 bases, J shed 7 bases, and the junction held 11 bases outside the gene matches. CDR3 coding DNA: TGTGCCAGCAGTTCAATCTTAAGCGGGGGGACTAATGAGCAGTTCTTC. It codes for CASSSILSGGTNEQFF.

This clone was observed a few times. This rearrangement joins TRBV6-5 to TRBJ1-2, with D possibly being TRBD1 (5 bases). Germline CDR1 is MNHEY and CDR2 is SVGAGI. Deletions cut 0 bases from V and 3 bases from J, with 14 bases between. CDR3 size: 16 residues. The CDR3 bases are TGTGCCAGCAGTTACTCCCCCCGGGGGGGAGACTATGGCTACACCTTC. Its protein is CASSYSPRGGDYGYTF.

This clone was observed once. CDR3 in DNA: TGTGCCAGCAGCCCCGGCGGTCACAGGACCGGGGAGCTGTTTTTT. It yields the protein CASSPGGHRTGELFF. V is TRBV9 and J is TRBJ2-2, with D possibly TRBD1 on 5 matching bases. V was trimmed by 4 bases and J by 5 bases, leaving 15 bases between them. This CDR3 is built from 15 residues. From germline, CDR1 is SGDLS and CDR2 YYNGEE. The variable domain in full, completed from reference TRBV9 and TRBJ2-2, reads DSGVTQTPKHLITATGQRVTLRCSPRSGDLSVYWYQQSLDQGLQFLIQYYNGEERAKGNILERFSAQQFPDLHSELNLSSLELGDSALYFCASSPGGHRTGELFFGEGSRLTVL.

CDR3 residues: CASSLVGQGAMSEKLFF. The CDR3 DNA reads as TGTGCCAGCAGCTTAGTTGGACAGGGGGCTATGAGTGAAAAACTGTTTTTT. The V and J genes are TRBV11-2 and TRBJ1-4; 11 positions match TRBD1. Germline V CDR1 and CDR2: SGHAT, FQNNGV. The CDR3 has 17 amino acids. The V and J ends lost 1 base and 7 bases, in that order; junction bases with no gene match: 8. The full variable domain, its missing parts supplied by reference TRBV11-2 and TRBJ1-4, is EAGVAQSPRYKIIEKRQSVAFWCNPISGHATLYWYQQILGQGPKLLIQFQNNGVVDDSQLPKDRFSAERLKGVDSTLKIQPAKLEDSAVYLCASSLVGQGAMSEKLFFGSGTQLSVL.

V and J are TRBV6-7 and TRBJ2-1, with 10 bases fitting TRBD1. TRBV6-7 is filed as an ORF, its function uncertain. The CDR3 length is 15 residues. After removal of 6 bases from V and 7 bases from J, the junction contained 9 bases not matched to a gene. The DNA of the CDR3 is TGTGCCAGCAGCCCGAGACCGGGACAGGGGAATGAGCAGTTCTTC. It encodes CASSPRPGQGNEQFF.

V is TRBV6-6 and J is TRBJ2-7, with 9 bases identical to TRBD1. CDR1 is MNHNY, CDR2 SVGAGI, per germline (reference sequence). V was pared by 6 bases and J by 3 bases, with 3 bases of the junction left unmatched. There are 13 residues in the CDR3. The CDR3 nucleotides are TGTGCCAGCAGCCGGGACAGGGACTACGAGCAGTACTTC. Its protein is CASSRDRDYEQYF.

The chain joins TRBV5-5 to TRBJ2-2; TRBD1 is a possible D gene (6 bases). Between the trimmed V and J ends, which lost 2 bases and 0 bases, there was a span of 17 bases. Germline V CDR1 and CDR2: SGHKS, YYEKEE (reference sequence). The CDR3 is made up of 18 amino acids. Here the CDR3 reads CASSFTPTGYANTGELFF. The CDR3 DNA reads as TGTGCCAGCAGCTTTACCCCAACAGGGTACGCGAACACCGGGGAGCTGTTTTTT.

Many counts were recorded for this clone. V and J are TRBV19 and TRBJ2-5, with D possibly TRBD1 on 6 matching bases. CDR1 is LNHDA and CDR2 is SQIVND in the germline V gene (reference sequence). V lost 5 bases and J 3 bases, leaving 13 bases between the germline ends. The CDR3 length is 14 residues. CDR3 amino acids: CASSDLDSEETQYF. The DNA of the CDR3 is TGTGCCAGTAGTGATCTGGACAGTGAAGAGACCCAGTACTTC.

This clone was seen once. The chain carries TRBV30 and TRBJ2-7, with 7 bases lining up with TRBD1. The CDR3 length is 15 residues. V shed 2 bases, J shed 4 bases, and the junction held 11 bases outside the gene matches. Germline CDR1 is GTSNPN and CDR2 is SVGIG (reference sequence). The CDR3 coding sequence is TGTGCCTGGAGTAAACCGGGACAGACTTTTTACGAGCAGTACTTC. This sequence encodes CAWSKPGQTFYEQYF.

This clone was seen a single time. This chain joins TRBV2 and TRBJ2-3; 9 nucleotides align to TRBD2. The V gene end was trimmed by 2 bases and the J gene end by 14 bases; junction bases not matched to a gene: 5. The germline CDR1 and CDR2 sequences are SNHLY and FYNNEI. CDR3 length: 12 residues. The CDR3 region is CASSELAGTPYF. The CDR3 nucleotides are TGTGCCAGCAGTGAACTAGCGGGGACCCCGTATTTT.

The rearrangement links TRBV5-1 to TRBJ1-3; D ambiguous. The CDR3 is 13 residues long. Deletions cut 7 bases from V and 4 bases from J, with 12 bases between. Germline loops: CDR1 SGHRS, CDR2 YFSETQ. CDR3 region: CASSEGPGNTIYF. CDR3 in DNA: TGCGCCAGCTCCGAGGGCCCCGGAAACACCATATATTTT.

Here the CDR3 reads CASSVSFTGELFF. CDR3 coding DNA: TGTGCCAGCAGCGTATCCTTCACCGGGGAGCTGTTTTTT. The rearrangement uses TRBV9 and TRBJ2-2; D uncertain. Trimming removed 1 base from V and 4 bases from J, with 5 bases in between. Per germline, CDR1 SGDLS and CDR2 YYNGEE. The CDR3 length is 13 residues. The complete variable domain, with remaining parts taken from reference TRBV9 and TRBJ2-2, reads DSGVTQTPKHLITATGQRVTLRCSPRSGDLSVYWYQQSLDQGLQFLIQYYNGEERAKGNILERFSAQQFPDLHSELNLSSLELGDSALYFCASSVSFTGELFFGEGSRLTVL.

This clone came up once. In DNA, the CDR3 is TGTGCCACGGTTAGGAGCGGGGGGGCCGAGGAGACCCAGTACTTC. Residues: CATVRSGGAEETQYF. The V call is TRBV15, the J call TRBJ2-5; 10 bases map to TRBD2. Germline lookup yields CDR1 LNHNV and CDR2 YYDKDF (reference sequence). This CDR3 is built from 15 residues. The V segment lost 9 bases and the J segment 5 bases; nucleotides outside the gene matches: 12.

The V call is TRBV11-2, the J call TRBJ1-1, with a tentative D call TRBD1 (5 bases). The CDR3 length is 13 residues. Per the germline V gene, CDR1 is SGHAT and CDR2 is FQNNGV. V lost 0 bases, J lost 8 bases, and 10 bases lay in between. CDR3 sequence: CASSLEDRREAFF. As DNA, the CDR3 is TGTGCCAGCAGCTTAGAAGACAGACGAGAAGCTTTCTTT.

This chain links TRBV7-3 with TRBJ2-1; the match to TRBD1 covers 7 bases. The V and J ends lost 0 bases and 2 bases, in that order; junction bases with no gene match: 4. Germline lookup yields CDR1 SGHTA and CDR2 FQGTGA. The CDR3 length is 16 residues. Here the CDR3 DNA reads TGTGCCAGCAGCTTAACGGGACAGAAACCCTACAATGAGCAGTTCTTC. It encodes CASSLTGQKPYNEQFF.

The V and J genes are TRBV5-8 and TRBJ2-2; 9 nucleotides agree with TRBD1. The CDR3 has 14 residues. With V trimmed by 4 bases and J by 9 bases, 7 bases remained unmatched. Germline values: CDR1 SGHTS, CDR2 YDEGEE. The CDR3 coding sequence is TGTGCCAGCAGCCCCGGGACAGGGATCCGGGAGCTGTTTTTT. Translation: CASSPGTGIRELFF.